These T cell receptor beta chains were read from a single sample in a study of Ad26.COV2.S vaccination and SARS-CoV-2 variants. Produced via immunoSEQ multiplex PCR; TCRdb's table is partial and in-frame only. The sample has 300,000 to 500,000 clones, approximately 91% seen once. Source: peripheral blood, taken in a trial of Ad26.COV2.S vaccine versus placebo. The receptors here all came from a person between 18 and 59 years old who received the Ad26.COV2.S COVID-19 vaccine or a placebo. Both conserved end residues are part of each CDR3. A D gene is named only where the DNA matches it firmly. Where a row states a size, it is once, few, many or the class of an expanded clone; other rows omit it.

clone size | J gene | V gene | D gene | CDR3 DNA | CDR3 protein
- | TRBJ2-7 | TRBV28 | TRBD1 | TGTGCCAGCAGTTTCAGGACAGGGTACGAGCAGTACTTC | CASSFRTGYEQYF
- | TRBJ2-1 | TRBV10-1 | TRBD2 | TGCGCCAGCCCCGGGGGGGCGTTATCGCTTGAGCAGTTCTTC | CASPGGALSLEQFF
- | TRBJ2-1 | TRBV18 | - | TGTGCCAGCTCACGACCAGGCAATGAGCAGTTCTTC | CASSRPGNEQFF
- | TRBJ2-7 | TRBV6-5 | - | TGTGCCACCATCAACCGGACTCCCTACGAGCAGTACTTC | CATINRTPYEQYF
- | TRBJ1-1 | TRBV4-1 | TRBD1 | TGCGCCAGCAGCCAAGGTCGACAGGGGGCGCGTAATAAGGCTGAAGCTTTCTTT | CASSQGRQGARNKAEAFF
- | TRBJ1-2 | TRBV6-4 | TRBD1 | TGTGCCAGCAGTGACGACAGGGTATTTGGCTACACCTTC | CASSDDRVFGYTF
- | TRBJ1-4 | TRBV28 | - | TGTGCCAGCAGTCAGGCCCGAAAACTGTTTTTT | CASSQARKLFF
- | TRBJ2-1 | TRBV28 | TRBD1 | TGTGCCAGCAGTCCTACGGACAGGGGGAGCTCCTACAATGAGCAGTTCTTC | CASSPTDRGSSYNEQFF
- | TRBJ2-7 | TRBV6-5 | - | TGTGCCAGCAATCGGCTGCGGGGTTCGGGTTACGAGCAGTACTTC | CASNRLRGSGYEQYF
- | TRBJ2-7 | TRBV10-2 | - | TGCGCCAGCCGGCCACTACTGACAGGTCAGAGCTCCTACGAGCAGTACTTC | CASRPLLTGQSSYEQYF
- | TRBJ2-7 | TRBV20-1 | - | TGCAGTGCCCGTTTGGACTCTGTGCAGTACTTC | CSARLDSVQYF
- | TRBJ1-2 | TRBV30 | TRBD1 | TGTGCCTGGGACAGGGCGGTTAACTATGGCTACACCTTC | CAWDRAVNYGYTF
- | TRBJ2-2 | TRBV3-1/TRBV3-2 | TRBD2 | TGTGCCAGCAGCCAAGGGGAGGGGACCGGGGAGCTGTTTTTT | CASSQGEGTGELFF
- | TRBJ1-2 | TRBV29-1 | TRBD1 | TGCAGCGTTTACCCGGGACAGACTAACTATGGCTACACCTTC | CSVYPGQTNYGYTF
- | TRBJ2-2 | TRBV4-1 | TRBD2 | TGCGCCAGCAGCCAAGATCATCCTCGGGGGGAGAACACCGGGGAGCTGTTTTTT | CASSQDHPRGENTGELFF
- | TRBJ1-2 | TRBV7-9 | - | TGTGCCAGCAGCCAATTCAGGGATGGCTACACCTTC | CASSQFRDGYTF
few | TRBJ2-2 | TRBV20-1 | - | TGCAGTGCTCCCTTTGCCGGGGAGCTGTTTTTT | CSAPFAGELFF
- | TRBJ2-1 | TRBV7-9 | - | TGTGCCAGCAGCCACCGAGACACCGATGAGCAGTTCTTC | CASSHRDTDEQFF
- | TRBJ1-4 | TRBV7-8 | - | TGTGCCAGCAGCAAATATCGCGCAGGGCGAGGGAATGAAAAACTGTTTTTT | CASSKYRAGRGNEKLFF